The 31 T cell receptor beta chains given below trace back to one sample, sequenced in a study of identical twins. In TCRdb, the 5' RACE reads were re-called with MiXCR into one record per CDR3 protein. This table holds around 1.7 million distinct CDR3 sequences, about 30% found once. What was sequenced was cord blood. Every receptor here comes from a newborn girl in good health.

In this sample, this clonotype turned up once. The rearrangement joins TRBV7-6 to TRBJ2-5; 8 bases match TRBD1. With V trimmed by 3 bases and J by 5 bases, 5 bases remained unmatched. Germline V gene sequence: CDR1 SGHVS, CDR2 FNYEAQ. This CDR3 comprises 14 residues. CDR3 protein: CASSFSRTGETQYF. As DNA, the CDR3 is TGTGCCAGCAGCTTCAGCCGGACAGGGGAGACCCAGTACTTC.

This clonotype was seen a handful of times. This chain joins TRBV27 and TRBJ1-1, with D tentatively TRBD1 (6 bases). CDR1 and CDR2 (germline): MNHEY, SMNVEV (reference sequence). The CDR3 covers 13 residues. V lost 5 bases to trimming and J lost 6 bases, with 13 bases between them. CDR3: CASSLTGRAEAFF. CDR3 bases: TGTGCCAGCAGTCTCACAGGGCGGGCTGAAGCTTTCTTT.

The J gene is TRBJ1-5, the V gene TRBV3-1, with D uncertain. With 4 bases removed from V and 1 base from J, the gap between germline ends came to 20 bases. Germline values: CDR1 LGHDT, CDR2 YNNKEL (reference sequence). The CDR3 extends over 18 amino acids. Here the CDR3 DNA reads TGTGCCAGCAGCCCCCCTCCCGACTCCTCCGGGAGCAATCAGCCCCAGCATTTT. Translating it yields CASSPPPDSSGSNQPQHF.

This clonotype has only a few counts. The chain links TRBV7-9 to TRBJ1-4, with a tentative D call TRBD1 (6 bases). Trimming pared 2 bases from V and 4 bases from J, leaving 8 bases between. The CDR3 extends over 14 amino acids. Germline CDR1 is SEHNR and CDR2 is FQNEAQ (reference sequence). DNA of the CDR3: TGTGCCAGCAGCTTATGGGGACATAATGAAAAACTGTTTTTT. The encoded protein is CASSLWGHNEKLFF.

This clonotype was seen more than once but under ten times. The CDR3 sequence is CSAGGARNSPLHF. CDR3 in DNA: TGCAGTGCCGGGGGGGCCAGGAATTCACCCCTCCACTTT. The chain joins TRBV20-1 to TRBJ1-6, with D maybe TRBD1 (6 bases). V lost 6 bases and J 7 bases, leaving 13 bases between the germline ends. This CDR3 has 13 residues. The germline V gene has CDR1 DFQATT and CDR2 SNEGSKA (reference sequence).

This chain connects TRBV4-1 to TRBJ1-1; TRBD1 might be the D (6 bases). CDR1 and CDR2 from the germline V gene are MGHRA and YSYEKL. This CDR3 is built from 14 residues. V was shortened by 4 bases and J by 3 bases, with 12 bases between the two germline ends. The chain's CDR3 is CASSPQQGDTEAFF. The CDR3 nucleotides read TGCGCCAGCAGCCCTCAACAGGGCGACACTGAAGCTTTCTTT.

This CDR3 is CASSSLTSGSLRPYNEQFF. The DNA of the CDR3 is TGTGCCAGCAGCTCCCTGACTAGCGGGAGTCTCCGCCCCTACAATGAGCAGTTCTTC. The chain combines TRBV7-6 with TRBJ2-1; 12 nucleotides line up with TRBD2. The J segment lost 2 bases and the V segment lost 4 bases, leaving 12 bases of the junction unmatched. This CDR3 has 19 amino acids. From germline, CDR1 is SGHVS and CDR2 FNYEAQ. The full variable domain, rest sourced from reference TRBV7-6 and TRBJ2-1, is GAGVSQSPRYKVTKRGQDVALRCDPISGHVSLYWYRQALGQGPEFLTYFNYEAQQDKSGLPNDRFSAERPEGSISTLTIQRTEQRDSAMYRCASSSLTSGSLRPYNEQFFGPGTRLTVL.

The chain uses TRBV28 and TRBJ1-4; 9 nucleotides line up with TRBD1. After removal of 7 bases from V and 5 bases from J, the junction contained 8 bases not matched to a gene. Germline V gene sequence: CDR1 MDHEN, CDR2 SYDVKM. The CDR3 runs to 15 residues. The chain's CDR3 is CASTHQGTGNEKLFF. CDR3 DNA sequence: TGTGCCAGCACCCACCAAGGGACAGGGAATGAAAAACTGTTTTTT.

The chain links TRBV7-9 to TRBJ2-7, with 7 nucleotides matching TRBD1. CDR1 is SEHNR and CDR2 is FQNEAQ in the germline V gene (reference sequence). This CDR3 spans 15 amino acids. The V and J ends lost 5 bases and 0 bases, in that order; junction bases with no gene match: 7. CDR3: CASSPSGTASYEQYF. The CDR3, as DNA: TGTGCCAGCAGCCCCTCCGGGACAGCCTCCTACGAGCAGTACTTC.

This clonotype was recorded once. The chain uses TRBV20-1 and TRBJ1-2; D ambiguous. The CDR3 totals 12 residues. Per the germline V gene, CDR1 is DFQATT and CDR2 is SNEGSKA (reference sequence). The V gene lost 3 bases and the J gene lost 4 bases, with 9 bases spanning the gap. The CDR3 loop is CSARTWAYGYTF. CDR3 in DNA: TGCAGTGCTAGGACCTGGGCCTATGGCTACACCTTC.

The rearrangement uses TRBV20-1 and TRBJ2-7; D tentatively fits TRBD1 or TRBD2 (6 bases each). Deletions cut 2 bases from V and 3 bases from J, with 14 bases between. Germline values: CDR1 DFQATT, CDR2 SNEGSKA (reference sequence). The CDR3 sequence is 14 residues long. The CDR3 DNA reads TGCAGTGCTAGACTGTTCGGGGGCCGCTACGAGCAGTACTTC. This gives the protein CSARLFGGRYEQYF.

On this clonotype itself: One junction end does not reproduce the germline sequence, and a read error may be involved. The rearrangement joins TRBV7-9 to TRBJ1-2; the D gene is possibly TRBD1 (5 bases). CDR1 is SEHNR and CDR2 is FQNEAQ in the germline V gene (reference sequence). The CDR3 is 17 residues long. CDR3 sequence (DNA): TGTGCCAACAGCTTAGTCCTTGGCAGGGAACTAAACTATGGCTACACCTTC. It is translated as CANSLVLGRELNYGYTF.

Only a few counts were recorded for this clonotype. CDR3: CASSLTETQETQYF. CDR3 nucleotide sequence: TGTGCCAGCAGTTTGACAGAAACCCAAGAGACCCAGTACTTC. V and J are TRBV12-3 or TRBV12-4 and TRBJ2-5; weak D call: TRBD1 (5 bases). The germline V and J ends were trimmed by 3 bases and 1 base, with 9 bases remaining between them. The CDR3 has 14 amino acids.

This clonotype was recorded a few times. V usage is TRBV29-1 and J usage is TRBJ1-4; D remains ambiguous. Between the trimmed V and J ends, which lost 4 bases and 4 bases, there was a span of 10 bases. The CDR3 runs 13 residues. Germline V CDR1 and CDR2: SQVTM, ANQGSEA. The CDR3 region is CSVAGRFNEKLFF. The DNA of the CDR3 is TGCAGCGTTGCGGGCAGGTTTAATGAAAAACTGTTTTTT.

The rearrangement uses TRBV5-1 and TRBJ2-1, with D perhaps TRBD1 (6 bases). Trimming shortened V by 3 bases and J by 4 bases, and 20 bases separated the two germline ends. The germline V gene encodes CDR1 SGHRS and CDR2 YFSETQ. This CDR3 has 17 amino acids. CDR3: CASSSPTSGVGYNEQFF. CDR3 bases: TGCGCCAGCAGCTCGCCCACTTCAGGGGTGGGGTACAATGAGCAGTTCTTC.

This clonotype has more than one count but fewer than ten. This chain connects TRBV4-2 to TRBJ2-7; 7 bases agree with TRBD2. This CDR3 contains 17 residues. With 2 bases clipped from V and 3 bases from J, the junction kept 13 bases outside the gene matches. CDR1 LGHNA and CDR2 YNFKEQ come from the germline V gene. CDR3 bases: TGTGCCAGCAGCCAACCTCTTTTTCGGGGGGTTAACTACGAGCAGTACTTC. This gives the protein CASSQPLFRGVNYEQYF.

This chain joins TRBV6-5 and TRBJ2-1; 11 bases fit TRBD2. CDR1 is MNHEY, CDR2 SVGAGI, per germline. The CDR3 has 16 residues. V was clipped by 1 base and J by 9 bases; unmatched bases: 8. The CDR3 loop reads CASSYLRLAGQSEQFF. The CDR3, as DNA: TGTGCCAGCAGTTACTTGCGACTAGCGGGACAAAGTGAGCAGTTCTTC.

The chain couples TRBV12-3 or TRBV12-4 to TRBJ2-1; 7 bases map to TRBD2. J gave up 9 bases and V 6 bases, and 5 bases lay outside the gene matches. The CDR3 length is 12 residues. CDR3 protein: CASSPGTTEQFF. The CDR3 DNA is TGTGCCAGCAGCCCCGGGACTACTGAGCAGTTCTTC.

The rearrangement joins TRBV7-2 to TRBJ1-2; D gene unclear. V was trimmed by 5 bases and J by 7 bases, leaving 11 bases between them. This CDR3 is built from 12 residues. Per the germline V gene, CDR1 is SGHTA and CDR2 is FQGNSA. CDR3 sequence reads: CASSQLAAGYTF. The DNA for the CDR3 is TGTGCCAGCAGCCAACTCGCAGCTGGCTACACCTTC.

The chain has TRBV11-1 and TRBJ2-1; 11 bases are a match to TRBD2. CDR1 and CDR2 from the germline V gene are SGHAT and FQDESV (reference sequence). The CDR3 sequence is 22 residues long. V trimming: 1 base; J trimming: 1 base; junction bases outside the gene matches: 18. CDR3 nucleotide sequence: TGTGCCAGCAGCTTAGTTTCGGGGATGAGTAGCGGGAGGGATAGATCCTACAATGAGCAGTTCTTC. Translating gives CASSLVSGMSSGRDRSYNEQFF.

The chain has TRBV10-3 and TRBJ2-2; 12 bases line up with TRBD2. The CDR3 is 15 residues long. J lost 2 bases, V lost 10 bases, and 5 bases had no gene match. Germline V CDR1 and CDR2: ENHRY, SYGVKD. The CDR3 bases are TGTGCCACCGGGACTAGCGGGCGAAACACCGGGGAGCTGTTTTTT. This translates into CATGTSGRNTGELFF.

A few counts support this clonotype. The chain is built from TRBV24-1 and TRBJ2-1, with 8 bases matching TRBD2. V gave up 7 bases and J gave up 0 bases; unmatched junction bases: 4. The CDR3 is made up of 15 amino acids. CDR1 and CDR2 from the germline V gene are KGHDR and SFDVKD. The CDR3 nucleotides read TGTGCCACCAGGGAGAGCGGGAGCTCCTACAATGAGCAGTTCTTC. Translating gives CATRESGSSYNEQFF.

This clonotype was seen more than once but under ten times. The DNA for the CDR3 is TGCGCCAGCAGACTGGGGACAGCCACGAAAAACATTCAGTACTTC. Translating gives CASRLGTATKNIQYF. The gene calls are TRBV5-1 and TRBJ2-4, with 7 nucleotides matching TRBD1. The CDR3 runs 15 residues. Trimming at V came to 5 bases and at J to 4 bases, leaving 9 bases not matched to a gene. Germline CDR1 reads SGHRS; CDR2 reads YFSETQ.

Details on this clonotype: This may arise from a read error, as a much more abundant clone is one base away. This chain connects TRBV29-1 to TRBJ2-4; D not certain. Trimming removed 8 bases at V and 13 bases at J, with 21 bases between. Germline V gene data show CDR1 as SQVTM and CDR2 as ANQGSEA. This CDR3 region has 12 residues. The CDR3 region has the DNA TGCAGCTACTCCCGGACGGGTCAGGAGCAGTACTTC. Encoded protein: CSYSRTGQEQYF.

This clonotype was seen more than once but under ten times. The CDR3 region has the DNA TGTGCCAGCAGTTTATTGGCCCTGGGGGGCTACACCTTC. It specifies CASSLLALGGYTF. The gene calls are TRBV12-3 or TRBV12-4 and TRBJ1-2; D call uncertain. Trimming pared 2 bases from V and 8 bases from J, leaving 12 bases between. This CDR3 is built from 13 residues.

This clonotype was observed at least ten times. One junction end does not reproduce the germline sequence, and a read error may be involved. V usage is TRBV2 and J usage is TRBJ2-1; 9 nucleotides match TRBD2. Per the germline V gene, CDR1 is SNHLY and CDR2 is FYNNEI. The CDR3 extends over 15 amino acids. The DNA of the CDR3 is TGCGCCAGCAGTGAGGCTAGCGGGGCCTACAATGAGCAGTTCTTC. This gives the protein CASSEASGAYNEQFF. The full variable domain, in which reference TRBV2 and TRBJ2-1 provide the parts outside the CDR3, is EPEVTQTPSHQVTQMGQEVILRCVPISNHLYFYWYRQILGQKVEFLVSFYNNEISEKSEIFDDQFSVERPDGSNFTLKIRSTKLEDSAMYFCASSEASGAYNEQFFGPGTRLTVL.

This clonotype was observed a handful of times. The rearrangement links TRBV24-1 to TRBJ1-1, with D possibly TRBD1 on 5 matching bases. V lost 5 bases and J 7 bases, leaving 10 bases between the germline ends. Germline lookup yields CDR1 KGHDR and CDR2 SFDVKD. The CDR3 sequence is 12 residues long. CDR3 DNA sequence: TGTGCCACCAGTGGGCAGGGCGGTGAAGCTTTCTTT. Protein product: CATSGQGGEAFF.

V and J are TRBV3-1 and TRBJ2-4; D perhaps matches TRBD1 (6 bases). CDR3 size: 16 residues. Trimming took 4 bases from V and 1 from J, leaving 14 bases between them. Germline V CDR1 and CDR2: LGHDT, YNNKEL (reference sequence). The DNA for the CDR3 is TGTGCCAGCAGCCCGGAGTTGGGGGCGGCCAAAAACATTCAGTACTTC. It yields the protein CASSPELGAAKNIQYF.

This chain joins TRBV28 and TRBJ2-2, with 9 bases aligning to TRBD2. The germline gives CDR1 MDHEN, CDR2 SYDVKM. The CDR3 is 12 residues long. CDR3 protein: CVCGRGVGELFF. The DNA of the CDR3 is TGTGTTTGCGGGAGGGGCGTGGGGGAGCTGTTTTTT. Complete variable domain (other parts from reference TRBV28 and TRBJ2-2): DVKVTQSSRYLVKRTGEKVFLECVQDMDHENMFWYRQDPGLGLRLIYFSYDVKMKEKGDIPEGYSVSREKKERFSLILESASTNQTSMYLCVCGRGVGELFFGEGSRLTVL.

The J gene is TRBJ2-7, the V gene TRBV27; D is undetermined. The CDR3 sequence is 14 residues long. Trimming took 3 bases from V and 3 from J, leaving 12 bases between them. Germline V gene data show CDR1 as MNHEY and CDR2 as SMNVEV (reference sequence). The CDR3 reads CASSFDNKGYEQYF. The CDR3 bases are TGTGCCAGCAGTTTCGATAACAAGGGCTACGAGCAGTACTTC.

This clonotype was recorded a few times. Possible read error: a much larger clone is one base away. This chain links TRBV7-2 with TRBJ1-1, with D possibly being TRBD1 (5 bases). Germline CDR1 reads SGHTA; CDR2 reads FQGNSA. The V and J ends lost 1 base and 6 bases respectively, with 6 bases between them. The CDR3 has 12 amino acids. Here the CDR3 reads CASSLGDPEAFF. CDR3 nucleotides: TGTGCCAGCAGCTTAGGGGACCCTGAAGCTTTCTTT.